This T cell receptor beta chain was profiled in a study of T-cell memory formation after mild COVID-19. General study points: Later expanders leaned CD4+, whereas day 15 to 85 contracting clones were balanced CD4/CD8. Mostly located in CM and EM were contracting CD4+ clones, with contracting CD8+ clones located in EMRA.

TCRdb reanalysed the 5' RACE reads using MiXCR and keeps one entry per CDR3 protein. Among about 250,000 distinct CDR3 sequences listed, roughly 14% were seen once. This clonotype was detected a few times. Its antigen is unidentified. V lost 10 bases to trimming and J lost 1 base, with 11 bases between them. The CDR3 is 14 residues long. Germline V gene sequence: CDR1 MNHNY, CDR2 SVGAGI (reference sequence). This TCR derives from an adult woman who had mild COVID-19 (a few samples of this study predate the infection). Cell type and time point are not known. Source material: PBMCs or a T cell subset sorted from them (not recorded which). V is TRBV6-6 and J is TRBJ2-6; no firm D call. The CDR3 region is CAITRESGANVLTF. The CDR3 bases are TGTGCCATTACAAGGGAATCTGGGGCCAACGTCCTGACTTTC.